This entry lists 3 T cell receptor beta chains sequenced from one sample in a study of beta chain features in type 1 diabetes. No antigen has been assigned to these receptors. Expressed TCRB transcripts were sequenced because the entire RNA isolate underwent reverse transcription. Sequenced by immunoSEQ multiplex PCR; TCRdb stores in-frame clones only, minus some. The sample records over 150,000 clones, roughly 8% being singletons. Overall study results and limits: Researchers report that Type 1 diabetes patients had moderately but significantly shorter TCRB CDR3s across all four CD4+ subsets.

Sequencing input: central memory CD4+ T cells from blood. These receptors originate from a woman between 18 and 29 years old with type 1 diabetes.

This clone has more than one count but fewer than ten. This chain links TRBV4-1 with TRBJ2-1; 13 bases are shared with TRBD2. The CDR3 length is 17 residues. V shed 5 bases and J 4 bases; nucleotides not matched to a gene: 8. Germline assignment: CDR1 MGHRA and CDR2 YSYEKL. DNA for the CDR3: TGCGCCAGCAGCTCCGGGACTAGCGGGGCGGAGTACAATGAGCAGTTCTTC. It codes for CASSSGTSGAEYNEQFF.

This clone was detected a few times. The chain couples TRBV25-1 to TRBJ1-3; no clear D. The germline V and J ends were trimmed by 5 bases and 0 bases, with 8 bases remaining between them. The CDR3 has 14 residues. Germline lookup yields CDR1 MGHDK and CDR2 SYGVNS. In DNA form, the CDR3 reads TGTGCCAGCAGTATCGCGAGCTCTGGAAACACCATATATTTT. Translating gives CASSIASSGNTIYF. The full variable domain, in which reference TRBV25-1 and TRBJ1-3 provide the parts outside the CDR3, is EADIYQTPRYLVIGTGKKITLECSQTMGHDKMYWYQQDPGMELHLIHYSYGVNSTEKGDLSSESTVSRIRTEHFPLTLESARPSHTSQYLCASSIASSGNTIYFGEGSWLTVV.

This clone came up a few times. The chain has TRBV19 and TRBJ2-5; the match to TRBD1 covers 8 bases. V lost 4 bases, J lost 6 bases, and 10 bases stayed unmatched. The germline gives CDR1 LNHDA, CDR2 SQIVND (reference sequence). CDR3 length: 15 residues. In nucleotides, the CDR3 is TGTGCCAGTAGTACTCAACAGGGGGGAGGACAGACCCAGTACTTC. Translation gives CASSTQQGGGQTQYF.